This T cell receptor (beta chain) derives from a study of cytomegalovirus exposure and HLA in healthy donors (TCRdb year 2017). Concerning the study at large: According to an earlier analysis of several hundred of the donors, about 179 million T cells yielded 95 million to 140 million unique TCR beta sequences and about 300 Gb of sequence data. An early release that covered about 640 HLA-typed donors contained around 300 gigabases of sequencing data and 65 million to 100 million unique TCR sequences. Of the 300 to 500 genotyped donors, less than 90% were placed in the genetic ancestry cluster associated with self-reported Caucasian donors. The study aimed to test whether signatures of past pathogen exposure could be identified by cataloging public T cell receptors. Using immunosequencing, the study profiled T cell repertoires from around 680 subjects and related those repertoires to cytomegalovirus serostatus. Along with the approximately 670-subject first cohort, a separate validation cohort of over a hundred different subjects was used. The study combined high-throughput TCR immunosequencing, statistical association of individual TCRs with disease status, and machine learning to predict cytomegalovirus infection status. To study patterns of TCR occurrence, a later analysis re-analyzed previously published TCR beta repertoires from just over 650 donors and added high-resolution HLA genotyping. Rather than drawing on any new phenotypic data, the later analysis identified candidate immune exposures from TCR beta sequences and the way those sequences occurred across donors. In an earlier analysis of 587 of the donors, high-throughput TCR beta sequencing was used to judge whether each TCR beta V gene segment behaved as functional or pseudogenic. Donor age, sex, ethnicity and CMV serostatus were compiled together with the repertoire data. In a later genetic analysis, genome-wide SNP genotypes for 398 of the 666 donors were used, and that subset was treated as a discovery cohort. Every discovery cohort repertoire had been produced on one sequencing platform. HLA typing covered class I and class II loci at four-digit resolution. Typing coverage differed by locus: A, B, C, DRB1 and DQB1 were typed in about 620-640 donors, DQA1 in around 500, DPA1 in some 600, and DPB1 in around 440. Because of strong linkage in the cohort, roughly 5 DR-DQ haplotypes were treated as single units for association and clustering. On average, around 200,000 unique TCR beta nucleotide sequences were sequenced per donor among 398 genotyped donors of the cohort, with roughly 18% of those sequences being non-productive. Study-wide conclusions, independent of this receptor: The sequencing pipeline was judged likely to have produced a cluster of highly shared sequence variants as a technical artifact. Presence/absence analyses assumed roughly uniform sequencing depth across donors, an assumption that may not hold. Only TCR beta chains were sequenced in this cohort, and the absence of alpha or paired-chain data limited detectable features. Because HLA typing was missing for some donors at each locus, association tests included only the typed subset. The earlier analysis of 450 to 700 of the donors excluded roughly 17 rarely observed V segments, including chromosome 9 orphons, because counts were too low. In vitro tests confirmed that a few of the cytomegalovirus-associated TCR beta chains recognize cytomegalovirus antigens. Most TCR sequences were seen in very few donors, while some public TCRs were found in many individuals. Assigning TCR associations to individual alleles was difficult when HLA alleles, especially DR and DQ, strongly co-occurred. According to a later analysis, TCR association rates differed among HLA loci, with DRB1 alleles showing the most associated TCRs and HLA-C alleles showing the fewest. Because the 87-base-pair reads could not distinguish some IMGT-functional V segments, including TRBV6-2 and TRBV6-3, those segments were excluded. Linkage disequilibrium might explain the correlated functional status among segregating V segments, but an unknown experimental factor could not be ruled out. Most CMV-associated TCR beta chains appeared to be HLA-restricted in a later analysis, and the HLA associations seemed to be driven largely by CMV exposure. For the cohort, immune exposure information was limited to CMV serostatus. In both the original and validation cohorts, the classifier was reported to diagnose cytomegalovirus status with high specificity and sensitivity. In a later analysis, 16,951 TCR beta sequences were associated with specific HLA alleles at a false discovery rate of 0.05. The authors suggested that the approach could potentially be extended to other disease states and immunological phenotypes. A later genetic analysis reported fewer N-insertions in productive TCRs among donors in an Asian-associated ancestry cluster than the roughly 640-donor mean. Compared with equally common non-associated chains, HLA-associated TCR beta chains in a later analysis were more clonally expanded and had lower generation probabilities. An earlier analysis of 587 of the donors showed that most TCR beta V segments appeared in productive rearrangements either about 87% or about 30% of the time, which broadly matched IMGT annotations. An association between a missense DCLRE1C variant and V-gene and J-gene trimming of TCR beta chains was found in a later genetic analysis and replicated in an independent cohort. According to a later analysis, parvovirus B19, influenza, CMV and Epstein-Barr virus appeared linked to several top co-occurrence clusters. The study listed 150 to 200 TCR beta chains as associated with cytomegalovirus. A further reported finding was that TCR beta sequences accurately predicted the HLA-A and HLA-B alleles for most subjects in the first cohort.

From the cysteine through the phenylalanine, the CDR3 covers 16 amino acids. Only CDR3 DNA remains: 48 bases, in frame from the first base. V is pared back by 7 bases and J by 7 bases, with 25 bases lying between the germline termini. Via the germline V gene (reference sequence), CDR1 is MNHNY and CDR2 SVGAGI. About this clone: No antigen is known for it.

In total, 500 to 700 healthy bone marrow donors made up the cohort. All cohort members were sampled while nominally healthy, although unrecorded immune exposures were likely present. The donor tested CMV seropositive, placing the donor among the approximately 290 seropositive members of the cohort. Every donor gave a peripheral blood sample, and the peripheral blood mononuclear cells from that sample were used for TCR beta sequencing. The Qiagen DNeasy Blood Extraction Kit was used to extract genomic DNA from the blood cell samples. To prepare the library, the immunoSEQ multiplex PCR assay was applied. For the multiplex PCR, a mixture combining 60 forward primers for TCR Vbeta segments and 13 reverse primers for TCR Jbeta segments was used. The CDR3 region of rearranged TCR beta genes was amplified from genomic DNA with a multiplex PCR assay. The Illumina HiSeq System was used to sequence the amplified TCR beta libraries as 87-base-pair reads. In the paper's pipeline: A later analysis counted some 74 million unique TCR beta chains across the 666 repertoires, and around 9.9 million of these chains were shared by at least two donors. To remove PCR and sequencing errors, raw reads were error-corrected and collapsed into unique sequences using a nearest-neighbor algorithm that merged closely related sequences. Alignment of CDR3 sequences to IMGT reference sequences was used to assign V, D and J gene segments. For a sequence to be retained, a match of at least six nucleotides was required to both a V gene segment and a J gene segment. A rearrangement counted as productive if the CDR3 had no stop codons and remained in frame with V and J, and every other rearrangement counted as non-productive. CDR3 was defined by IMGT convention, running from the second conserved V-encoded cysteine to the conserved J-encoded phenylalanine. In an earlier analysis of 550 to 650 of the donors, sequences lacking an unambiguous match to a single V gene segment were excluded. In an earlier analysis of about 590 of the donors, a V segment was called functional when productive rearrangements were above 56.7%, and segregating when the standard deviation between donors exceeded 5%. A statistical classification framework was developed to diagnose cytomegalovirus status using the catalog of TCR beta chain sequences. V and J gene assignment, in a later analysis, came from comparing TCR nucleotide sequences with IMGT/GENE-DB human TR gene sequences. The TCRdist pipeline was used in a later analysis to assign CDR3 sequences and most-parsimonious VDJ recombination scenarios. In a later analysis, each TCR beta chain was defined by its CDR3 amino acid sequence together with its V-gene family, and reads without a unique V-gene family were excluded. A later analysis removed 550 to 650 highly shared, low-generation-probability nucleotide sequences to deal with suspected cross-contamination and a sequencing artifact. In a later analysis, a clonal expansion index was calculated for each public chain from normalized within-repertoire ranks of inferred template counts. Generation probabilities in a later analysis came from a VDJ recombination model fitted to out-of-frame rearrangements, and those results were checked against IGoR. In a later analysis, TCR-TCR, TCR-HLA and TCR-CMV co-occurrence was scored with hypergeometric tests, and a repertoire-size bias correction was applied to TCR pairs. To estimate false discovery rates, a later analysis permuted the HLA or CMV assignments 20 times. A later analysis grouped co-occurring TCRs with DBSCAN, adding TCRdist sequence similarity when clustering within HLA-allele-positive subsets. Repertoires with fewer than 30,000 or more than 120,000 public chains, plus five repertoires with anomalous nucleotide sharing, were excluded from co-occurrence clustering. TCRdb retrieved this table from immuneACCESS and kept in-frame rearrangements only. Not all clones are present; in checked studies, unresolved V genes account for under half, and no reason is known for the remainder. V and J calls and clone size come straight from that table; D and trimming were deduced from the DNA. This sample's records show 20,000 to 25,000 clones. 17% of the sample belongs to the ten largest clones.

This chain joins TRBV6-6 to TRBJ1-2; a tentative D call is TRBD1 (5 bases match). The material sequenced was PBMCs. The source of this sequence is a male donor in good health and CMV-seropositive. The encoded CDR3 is CASTPLQGAQDGGYTF. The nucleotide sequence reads TGTGCCAGCACCCCCCTTCAGGGTGCTCAAGATGGTGGCTACACCTTC.